Each of the 32 T cell receptor beta chains below was sequenced from the same sample in a study of T cell responses to AZD1222 COVID-19 vaccine. Sequencing was performed with immunoSEQ multiplex PCR; in TCRdb, only in-frame clones are kept and a portion is missing. The sample consists of over 25,000 clones, around 78% of them appearing once. The source was peripheral blood, collected on day 0 of AZD1222 vaccination. The receptor set was obtained from an adult in good health.

The chain combines TRBV15 with TRBJ1-2; TRBD1 aligns across 11 bases. From germline, CDR1 is LNHNV and CDR2 YYDKDF (reference sequence). The CDR3 is 15 amino acids. V shed 0 bases, J shed 12 bases, and the junction held 9 bases outside the gene matches. This chain's CDR3 is CATSRDRTGGEIHTF. In nucleotides, the CDR3 is TGTGCCACCAGCAGAGATAGGACAGGGGGCGAGATTCACACCTTC.

The V gene is TRBV6-2 or TRBV6-3, the J gene TRBJ2-7, with 8 bases lining up with TRBD2. V was pared by 6 bases and J by 4 bases, with 11 bases of the junction left unmatched. Germline values: CDR1 MNHEY, CDR2 SVGEGT. The CDR3 runs 15 residues. CDR3 coding DNA: TGTGCCAGCAGCCCCGCGGGAGCGGGAGAGTACGAGCAGTACGTC. This gives the protein CASSPAGAGEYEQYV.

The chain employs TRBV11-2 and TRBJ2-5; D call uncertain. The CDR3 contains 18 residues. Trimming stripped 1 base from V and 3 bases from J, with 21 bases between. Germline V gene data show CDR1 as SGHAT and CDR2 as FQNNGV. The CDR3: CASSLAGPWVSGKETQYF. CDR3 in DNA: TGTGCCAGCAGCTTAGCAGGTCCCTGGGTTAGTGGAAAAGAGACCCAGTACTTC.

The chain employs TRBV19 and TRBJ2-7; D is unclear. Germline V gene sequence: CDR1 LNHDA, CDR2 SQIVND (reference sequence). Trimming took off 8 bases at V and 1 base at J, with 6 bases between the two ends. This CDR3 is built from 11 residues. CDR3 in amino acids: CASGESYEQYF. CDR3 in DNA: TGTGCCAGTGGGGAATCCTACGAGCAGTACTTC.

This clone was counted between two and nine times. The chain uses TRBV29-1 and TRBJ2-3, with D unclear. The CDR3 consists of 13 residues. Trimming stripped 3 bases from V and 2 bases from J, with 9 bases between. Germline V lookup: CDR1 SQVTM, CDR2 ANQGSEA. The CDR3 sequence: CSVEYFYTDTQYF. In nucleotides, the CDR3 is TGCAGCGTTGAGTATTTTTACACAGATACGCAGTATTTT.

This chain joins TRBV14 and TRBJ1-4; D possibly corresponds to TRBD1 (5 bases). The CDR3 is 14 amino acids. Looked up from germline, CDR1 is SGHDN and CDR2 is FVKESK. The ends were cut back, 3 bases at V and 8 bases at J, with 13 bases in the middle. CDR3 nucleotides: TGTGCCAGCAGCCACCCCGGGACCGCCGAAAAACTGTTTTTT. Its translation is CASSHPGTAEKLFF.

The chain is built from TRBV11-2 and TRBJ2-5, with 9 bases aligning to TRBD1. J lost 5 bases, V lost 3 bases, and 13 bases had no gene match. This CDR3 has 17 residues. Germline V CDR1 and CDR2: SGHAT, FQNNGV. The CDR3 spells CASSLDPAGQGWETQYF. CDR3 nucleotide sequence: TGTGCCAGCAGCTTGGACCCGGCGGGACAGGGTTGGGAGACCCAGTACTTC.

This chain links TRBV27 with TRBJ2-1; 7 positions match TRBD1. The CDR3 consists of 14 residues. Trimming took 2 bases from V and 8 from J; bases not matched to a gene: 6. Germline loops: CDR1 MNHEY, CDR2 SMNVEV (reference sequence). The CDR3 sequence: CASSLGKGGDEQFF. The CDR3 nucleotides read TGTGCCAGCAGTTTAGGGAAAGGGGGCGATGAGCAGTTCTTC.

The V gene is TRBV6-5, the J gene TRBJ1-1; D is perhaps TRBD1 (6 bases). Looked up from germline, CDR1 is MNHEY and CDR2 is SVGAGI. V dropped 5 bases and J dropped 0 bases, with 10 bases sitting between them. The CDR3 is 14 amino acids. This CDR3 reads CASSRQAMNTEAFF. CDR3 bases: TGTGCCAGCAGTAGACAGGCCATGAACACTGAAGCTTTCTTT.

This clone came up once. This rearrangement joins TRBV2 to TRBJ1-6; D call uncertain. Trimming cost V 5 bases and J 6 bases, with 11 bases left between them. This CDR3 contains 14 residues. CDR1 is SNHLY, CDR2 FYNNEI, per germline. The CDR3 sequence: CASSRTSLNSPLHF. CDR3 nucleotides: TGTGCCAGCAGTAGGACCAGCCTTAATTCACCCCTCCACTTT.

On this clone itself: Other DNA sequences within the sample encode an identical CDR3. J is TRBJ1-1 and V is TRBV5-1, with D perhaps matching TRBD1 (5 bases). Germline V gene lookup returns CDR1 SGHRS and CDR2 YFSETQ. V was pared by 1 base and J by 0 bases, with 10 bases between. This CDR3 is 15 amino acids long. The CDR3 nucleotides read TGCGCCAGCAGCTTGACCGGGACGGTGAACACTGAAGCTTTCTTT. Translated: CASSLTGTVNTEAFF.

This clone has more than one count but fewer than ten. The chain uses TRBV19 and TRBJ2-5; 8 bases match TRBD1. The CDR3 consists of 15 residues. Germline V gene lookup returns CDR1 LNHDA and CDR2 SQIVND (reference sequence). The V segment lost 1 base and the J segment 3 bases; nucleotides outside the gene matches: 4. The CDR3 region has the DNA TGTGCCAGTAGTATAGTTGGGACAGGAAAAGAGACCCAGTACTTC. This codes for CASSIVGTGKETQYF. The whole variable domain, remainder taken from reference TRBV19 and TRBJ2-5, is DGGITQSPKYLFRKEGQNVTLSCEQNLNHDAMYWYRQDPGQGLRLIYYSQIVNDFQKGDIAEGYSVSREKKESFPLTVTSAQKNPTAFYLCASSIVGTGKETQYFGPGTRLLVL.

This chain joins TRBV24-1 and TRBJ1-6, with D possibly matching TRBD1 (6 bases). V lost 1 base and J lost 6, with 15 bases in between. The length of the CDR3 is 17 residues. Germline CDR1 and CDR2: KGHDR and SFDVKD. The CDR3 region is CATSDFGEPGVNSPLHF. CDR3 in DNA: TGTGCCACCAGTGATTTTGGTGAGCCAGGGGTTAATTCACCCCTCCACTTT.

The chain employs TRBV28 and TRBJ1-2; TRBD1 agrees at 7 bases. This CDR3 has 16 amino acids. The V gene end was trimmed by 4 bases and the J gene end by 2 bases; junction bases not matched to a gene: 10. In germline, CDR1 is MDHEN, CDR2 SYDVKM. The CDR3 region is CASSSPSGQPNYGYTF. The DNA for the CDR3 is TGTGCCAGCAGTTCCCCTTCGGGACAGCCAAACTATGGCTACACCTTC.

This chain uses TRBV11-2 with TRBJ1-2; D unclear. Germline CDR1 is SGHAT and CDR2 is FQNNGV. The CDR3 runs to 12 residues. Deletions cut 5 bases from V and 6 bases from J, with 10 bases between. The chain's CDR3 is CASSPNLDGYTF. The CDR3 DNA follows: TGTGCCAGCAGCCCTAACCTAGATGGCTACACCTTC.

CDR3 loop: CASSNQRGRDEQFF. The DNA for the CDR3 is TGTGCCAGCTCCAACCAGCGGGGGAGGGATGAGCAGTTCTTC. The rearrangement joins TRBV18 to TRBJ2-1; 8 bases line up with TRBD2. V lost 6 bases and J lost 8; bases outside the gene matches: 9. CDR1 is KGHSH and CDR2 is LQKENI in the germline V gene. This CDR3 spans 14 amino acids.

This sequence joins TRBV11-3 and TRBJ1-3; 11 bases fit TRBD1. Germline trimming cut 6 bases from V and 2 bases from J; bases unmatched to any gene: 3. CDR3 size: 15 residues. The germline CDR1 and CDR2 sequences are SGHNT and YENEEA. Here the CDR3 DNA reads TGTGCCAGCAGGAGGGACAGGGGGACTGGAAACACCATATATTTT. Protein product: CASRRDRGTGNTIYF.

This chain uses TRBV10-2 with TRBJ1-5; 7 positions agree with TRBD1. Per the germline V gene, CDR1 is WSHSY and CDR2 is SAAADI. Trimming cost V 7 bases and J 3 bases; bases outside gene matches: 12. The CDR3 spans 16 residues. The CDR3 spells CASTEGATEVNQPQHF. CDR3 nucleotides: TGCGCCAGCACCGAGGGGGCGACAGAGGTCAATCAGCCCCAGCATTTT.

The genes are TRBV18 and TRBJ2-3; maybe TRBD2 (6 bases). Germline V lookup: CDR1 KGHSH, CDR2 LQKENI. The CDR3 length is 15 residues. Trimming shortened V by 6 bases and J by 2 bases, and 15 bases separated the two germline ends. CDR3 protein: CASSSSRGSTDTQYF. CDR3 coding DNA: TGTGCCAGCTCCTCCTCCCGGGGGTCCACAGATACGCAGTATTTT.

J is TRBJ1-1 and V is TRBV29-1; D might be TRBD1 (6 bases). V lost 6 bases, J lost 1 base, and 12 bases lay in between. The CDR3 spans 13 residues. Germline V gene data show CDR1 as SQVTM and CDR2 as ANQGSEA. DNA for the CDR3: TGCAGCGTCAGGACAGCAGGGAACACTGAAGCTTTCTTT. Its protein is CSVRTAGNTEAFF.

This clone was seen once. J is TRBJ1-5 and V is TRBV24-1; D might be TRBD1 (5 bases). The CDR3 length is 14 residues. Per the germline V gene, CDR1 is KGHDR and CDR2 is SFDVKD. Trimming shortened V by 4 bases and J by 8 bases, and 14 bases separated the two germline ends. CDR3 residues: CATSDPGEGKPQHF. The CDR3 DNA reads as TGTGCCACCAGTGACCCCGGGGAGGGGAAGCCCCAGCATTTT.

A single count supports this clone. The chain combines TRBV18 with TRBJ1-1; a weak D match, TRBD1 (6 bases). This CDR3 has 13 residues. The germline CDR1 and CDR2 sequences are KGHSH and LQKENI. V lost 6 bases to trimming and J lost 5 bases, with 13 bases between them. CDR3: CASSLNRDTEAFF. Written as DNA, the CDR3 is TGTGCCAGCTCCCTGAACAGGGATACTGAAGCTTTCTTT.

This chain connects TRBV5-1 to TRBJ1-1; 9 bases agree with TRBD1. CDR1 is SGHRS and CDR2 is YFSETQ in the germline V gene. This CDR3 contains 18 residues. Trimming at V came to 2 bases and at J to 1 base, leaving 12 bases not matched to a gene. In nucleotides, the CDR3 is TGCGCCAGCAGCTTTAACCAGGGCTTGACAGGGGGGAACACTGAAGCTTTCTTT. Its translation: CASSFNQGLTGGNTEAFF.

The chain recombines TRBV7-2 with TRBJ1-3; TRBD1 might be the D (5 bases). CDR3 length equals 17 residues. In germline, CDR1 is SGHTA, CDR2 FQGNSA. Trimming took 2 bases from V and 2 from J, leaving 16 bases between them. Here the CDR3 DNA reads TGTGCCAGCAGCTTAACGGGCAGGGCAAGAACTGGAAACACCATATATTTT. Its translation: CASSLTGRARTGNTIYF.

The chain uses TRBV7-2 and TRBJ1-6; D is possibly TRBD1 (5 bases). CDR3 size: 13 residues. The germline V gene encodes CDR1 SGHTA and CDR2 FQGNSA. The ends were cut back, 0 bases at V and 9 bases at J, with 6 bases in the middle. The CDR3 protein is CASSLAGTSPLHF. The CDR3, as DNA: TGTGCCAGCAGCTTAGCGGGGACTTCACCCCTCCACTTT. The full variable domain, in which reference TRBV7-2 and TRBJ1-6 provide the parts outside the CDR3, is GAGVSQSPSNKVTEKGKDVELRCDPISGHTALYWYRQSLGQGLEFLIYFQGNSAPDKSGLPSDRFSAERTGGSVSTLTIQRTQQEDSAVYLCASSLAGTSPLHFGNGTRLTVT.

The chain uses TRBV5-1 and TRBJ2-7, with D hard to call. Looked up from germline, CDR1 is SGHRS and CDR2 is YFSETQ. The germline V and J ends were trimmed by 0 bases and 1 base, with 8 bases remaining between them. The CDR3 is made up of 14 amino acids. The DNA of the CDR3 is TGCGCCAGCAGCTTGGATGCCCATTCCTACGAGCAGTACTTC. Translating it yields CASSLDAHSYEQYF.

This clone turned up a few times. The chain employs TRBV7-9 and TRBJ1-2; no clear D. The ends were cut back, 5 bases at V and 0 bases at J, with 16 bases in the middle. The CDR3 extends over 16 amino acids. CDR1 and CDR2 from the germline V gene are SEHNR and FQNEAQ (reference sequence). The CDR3: CASSPRRTSSNYGYTF. The CDR3 coding sequence is TGTGCCAGCAGCCCACGGCGGACCTCTTCTAACTATGGCTACACCTTC. The variable domain in full, with the rest retrieved from reference TRBV7-9 and TRBJ1-2, is DTGVSQNPRHKITKRGQNVTFRCDPISEHNRLYWYRQTLGQGPEFLTYFQNEAQLEKSRLLSDRFSAERPKGSFSTLEIQRTEQGDSAMYLCASSPRRTSSNYGYTFGSGTRLTVV.

In its sample, this clone is medium-sized. In the same sample, other DNA sequences code for this CDR3. The chain links TRBV6-5 to TRBJ2-5, with 9 bases that match TRBD1. Looked up from germline, CDR1 is MNHEY and CDR2 is SVGAGI. Trimming cost V 6 bases and J 5 bases; bases outside gene matches: 4. The CDR3 length is 13 residues. The CDR3 coding sequence is TGTGCCAGCAGCCGGGACAGGGACGAGACCCAGTACTTC. Residues: CASSRDRDETQYF.

The V and J genes are TRBV5-1 and TRBJ2-4, with 11 positions matching TRBD1. This CDR3 has 14 residues. Germline V CDR1 and CDR2: SGHRS, YFSETQ. V trimming: 4 bases; J trimming: 8 bases; junction bases outside the gene matches: 5. The CDR3 is CASSTGQGADIQYF. CDR3 in DNA: TGCGCCAGCAGCACTGGACAGGGGGCCGACATTCAGTACTTC.

This clone was seen more than once but under ten times. The chain carries TRBV10-3 and TRBJ1-1, with D possibly being TRBD1 (6 bases). In germline, CDR1 is ENHRY, CDR2 SYGVKD. The CDR3 is 13 residues long. Trimming took 4 bases from V and 2 from J, leaving 8 bases between them. CDR3 bases: TGTGCCATCAGTGTACAGGGAAACACTGAAGCTTTCTTT. Translating it yields CAISVQGNTEAFF.

The chain carries TRBV29-1 and TRBJ1-1; 7 bases fit TRBD1. With 1 base clipped from V and 4 bases from J, the junction kept 6 bases outside the gene matches. Germline V gives CDR1 SQVTM, CDR2 ANQGSEA. The CDR3 spans 14 residues. CDR3 loop: CSVEAQGVGTEAFF. The CDR3 nucleotides are TGCAGCGTTGAAGCGCAGGGGGTAGGCACTGAAGCTTTCTTT.

The CDR3, as DNA: TGCGCCAGCAGCCCTTCCCATGGGGCCTACGAGCAGTACTTC. Amino acids: CASSPSHGAYEQYF. This chain links TRBV10-1 with TRBJ2-7; no clear D. V was trimmed by 6 bases and J by 2 bases, leaving 14 bases between them. Germline CDR1 is WNHNN and CDR2 is SYGVQD (reference sequence). The CDR3 is 14 residues long.